This T cell receptor beta chain appears in the sequencing data of a study of T cells in Graves' hyperthyroidism and ophthalmopathy. Comments on this clonotype: What it binds is unknown. A read error may be the cause here, since a much bigger clone is one base away.

This CDR3 comprises 12 residues. The germline gives CDR1 SQVTM, CDR2 ANQGSEA. Study-wide results and caveats: Expanded thyroid clonotypes (above 0.001) were mostly also found in blood.

Stable Graves' hyperthyroidism meant no ophthalmopathy progression within 18 months. Patients aged 18 to 65 had newly diagnosed hyperthyroidism lasting under 2 months. Amplification of TCR beta CDR3 regions was performed using RNA transcripts as template. Primed by the HTBI set, a first-round RT-PCR was run on the TCR CDR3. TCRdb re-called the multiplex PCR reads with MiXCR, one entry per CDR3 protein. The table lists a few hundred thousand distinct CDR3 sequences, around 42% of them singletons. The sequenced material came from peripheral blood or thyroid tissue (not recorded which). The J gene is TRBJ2-3, the V gene TRBV29-1, with D possibly matching TRBD1 (6 bases). The TCR comes from a woman between 18 and 29 years old with Graves' hyperthyroidism. CDR3 nucleotide sequence: TGCAGCGTTTCCAGGGGCACAGATACGCGGTATTTT. Amino acid sequence: CSVSRGTDTRYF.